This T cell receptor (beta chain) came from a study of a mutant IDH1 vaccine in newly diagnosed glioma. Study-level information: A roughly 62% male, approximately 38% female split and a mean age of 40.4 years characterized treated patients. Receipt of radiotherapy, temozolomide, or both preceded the study, and most received both. Broader study findings: There were vaccine-induced immune responses in approximately 95% of the patients.

Method: immunoSEQ multiplex PCR; TCRdb's copy keeps in-frame clones and lacks some. The table lists around 60,000 clones, roughly 81% of them singletons. Time point denoted: week 23, last vaccination. It was 300 ug of mutant IDH1 20-mer peptide that made up each vaccine dose, given with topical imiquimod. Astrocytomas that were new, WHO grade 3 or 4, IDH1-mutant and ATRX-lost were present in the donors. Notes on this clone: The antigen remains undetermined.

The V end lost 2 bases, the J end lost 1 base, and 8 bases lay between the germline ends. This CDR3 is built from 14 residues. Per germline, CDR1 SGHAT and CDR2 FQNNGV. Sequencing used PBMCs, obtained from a glioma patient whose treatment included an IDH1 peptide vaccine. The chain couples TRBV11-2 to TRBJ1-1; no clear D. This sequence was found in a man aged 30 to 45 with glioma. CDR3 sequence reads: CASSLLGRNTEAFF. The CDR3 DNA reads as TGTGCCAGCAGCTTATTAGGGCGGAACACTGAAGCTTTCTTT.